The rows below give T cell receptor beta chains drawn from one sample of a study of blood T cell repertoires in COVID-19. Profiled with immunoSEQ multiplex PCR; TCRdb holds only in-frame clones, not every one. The profile shows about 46,000 clones, approximately 88% of them singletons. Material for sequencing was peripheral blood. Receptor source: a man aged 45-60 years with acute or convalescent COVID-19. Each CDR3 is given with its conserved first and last residue. The D gene is left open where the match is weak. Only some rows state a clone size, as once, few, many or a class for expanded clones.

clone_size: NA; d_call: NA; j_call: TRBJ1-1; v_call: TRBV4-3; cdr3_nt: TGCGCCAGCAGCCAAGGTCAGGACTCCCGAGCTTTCTTT; cdr3_aa: CASSQGQDSRAFF
clone_size: NA; d_call: NA; j_call: TRBJ1-5; v_call: TRBV3-1/TRBV3-2; cdr3_nt: TGTGCCAGCAGCCCTTCAATCGGGCAGCCCCAGCATTTT; cdr3_aa: CASSPSIGQPQHF
clone_size: NA; d_call: NA; j_call: TRBJ2-7; v_call: TRBV27; cdr3_nt: TGTGCCAGCAGTCTTTACCCGGGATACGAGCAGTACTTC; cdr3_aa: CASSLYPGYEQYF
clone_size: NA; d_call: NA; j_call: TRBJ2-2; v_call: TRBV19; cdr3_nt: TGTGCCAGTAACTCTGGGGACATCGCGAACACCGGGGAGCTGTTTTTT; cdr3_aa: CASNSGDIANTGELFF
clone_size: NA; d_call: TRBD1; j_call: TRBJ1-2; v_call: TRBV7-2; cdr3_nt: TGTGCCAGCAGCCCCGCGCCGGACAGGTCCTATGGCTACACCTTC; cdr3_aa: CASSPAPDRSYGYTF
clone_size: NA; d_call: NA; j_call: TRBJ1-5; v_call: TRBV6-5; cdr3_nt: TGTGCCAGCAGCCTGGGGCAGGGTGGACAGCCCCAGCATTTT; cdr3_aa: CASSLGQGGQPQHF
clone_size: NA; d_call: NA; j_call: TRBJ2-5; v_call: TRBV27; cdr3_nt: TGTGCCAGCAGTTTCCAGGGTTTCGAGACCCAGTACTTC; cdr3_aa: CASSFQGFETQYF
clone_size: NA; d_call: TRBD2; j_call: TRBJ2-1; v_call: TRBV9; cdr3_nt: TGTGCCAGCAGCCGACTAGCGGGAGGGGGGAATGAGCAGTTCTTC; cdr3_aa: CASSRLAGGGNEQFF
clone_size: once; d_call: NA; j_call: TRBJ2-1; v_call: TRBV13; cdr3_nt: TGTGCCAGCAGCTTATCGGAGGGGAGCTCCTACAATGAGCAGTTCTTC; cdr3_aa: CASSLSEGSSYNEQFF
clone_size: NA; d_call: NA; j_call: TRBJ1-1; v_call: TRBV19; cdr3_nt: TGTGCCAGTAGGTCAAACAGGGAGACTGAAGCTTTCTTT; cdr3_aa: CASRSNRETEAFF
clone_size: once; d_call: NA; j_call: TRBJ2-1; v_call: TRBV5-6; cdr3_nt: TGTGCCAGCAGCTTGGCGGGTACCGGGGTCAGCTCCTACAATGAGCAGTTCTTC; cdr3_aa: CASSLAGTGVSSYNEQFF
clone_size: few; d_call: TRBD2; j_call: TRBJ2-1; v_call: TRBV27; cdr3_nt: TGTGCCAGCAGTTTAGGTAGCGGGGGCGCGCAGTTCTTC; cdr3_aa: CASSLGSGGAQFF
clone_size: NA; d_call: TRBD2; j_call: TRBJ2-1; v_call: TRBV24-1; cdr3_nt: TGTGCCACCAGTGATCAGGGGGGACTAGCGGGCCCCGGGACCTACAATGAGCAGTTCTTC; cdr3_aa: CATSDQGGLAGPGTYNEQFF
clone_size: NA; d_call: NA; j_call: TRBJ1-3; v_call: TRBV6-5; cdr3_nt: TGTGCCAGCAGGGCTACAGGGACCGGAAACACCATATATTTT; cdr3_aa: CASRATGTGNTIYF
clone_size: NA; d_call: NA; j_call: TRBJ2-7; v_call: TRBV29-1; cdr3_nt: TGCAGCGTTGGCAGCCGGGTTTTCCACGAGCAGTACTTC; cdr3_aa: CSVGSRVFHEQYF
clone_size: NA; d_call: NA; j_call: TRBJ2-2; v_call: TRBV6-2/TRBV6-3; cdr3_nt: TGTGCCAGCAGTAAACGTGGGGGGGGCGGCACCGGGGAGCTGTTTTTT; cdr3_aa: CASSKRGGGGTGELFF